This T cell receptor (beta chain) was captured in a study of blood T cell repertoires in COVID-19. At the level of the study: Specimens from acute and convalescent COVID-19 originated in the United States, Italy and Spain. Sample material is recorded as cDNA or gDNA derived from T cells, B-cell-depleted T cells, or PBMCs.

V lost 6 bases and J lost 8, with 14 bases in between. In germline, CDR1 is KGHSH, CDR2 LQKENI. There are 13 residues in the CDR3. This clone was seen just once. In the original workflow: It was from reference gene primer amplification that nucleated cell counts were estimated. This table comes from immunoSEQ multiplex PCR, and its TCRdb copy is limited to in-frame clones, with some not included. The V and J calls and the clone size are those of that table, but D and trimming were determined from the DNA. This sample yields under 60,000 clones, of which over 75% are seen a single time; about an eighth belongs to the top ten.

The sample consisted of peripheral blood. The rearrangement uses TRBV18 and TRBJ1-5, with D unresolved. The TCR originated in a human donor with active COVID-19. The donor label of this sample is uncertain. The chain's CDR3 is CASSRRPLEPQHF. The CDR3 DNA sequence: TGTGCCAGCTCTCGACGGCCTCTAGAGCCCCAGCATTTT. Full variable domain (missing parts from reference TRBV18 and TRBJ1-5): NAGVMQNPRHLVRRRGQEARLRCSPMKGHSHVYWYRQLPEEGLKFMVYLQKENIIDESGMPKERFSAEFPKEGPSILRIQQVVRGDSAAYFCASSRRPLEPQHFGDGTRLSIL.